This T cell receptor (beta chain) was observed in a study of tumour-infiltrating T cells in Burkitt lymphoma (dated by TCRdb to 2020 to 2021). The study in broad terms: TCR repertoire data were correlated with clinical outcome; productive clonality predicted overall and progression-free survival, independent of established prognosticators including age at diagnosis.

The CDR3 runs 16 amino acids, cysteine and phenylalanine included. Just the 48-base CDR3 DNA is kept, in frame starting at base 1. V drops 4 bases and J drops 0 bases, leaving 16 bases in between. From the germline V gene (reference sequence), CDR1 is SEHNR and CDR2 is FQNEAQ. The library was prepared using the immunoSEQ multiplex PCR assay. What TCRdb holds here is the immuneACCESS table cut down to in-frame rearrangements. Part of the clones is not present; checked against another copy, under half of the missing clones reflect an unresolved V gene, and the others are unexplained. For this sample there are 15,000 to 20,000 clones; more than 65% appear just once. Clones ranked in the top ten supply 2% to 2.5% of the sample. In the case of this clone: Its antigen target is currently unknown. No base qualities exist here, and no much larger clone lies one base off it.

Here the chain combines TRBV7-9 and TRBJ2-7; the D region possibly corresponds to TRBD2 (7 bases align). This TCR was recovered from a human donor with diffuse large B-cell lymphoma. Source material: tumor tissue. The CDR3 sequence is CASSYSREGGSYEQYF. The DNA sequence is TGTGCCAGCAGCTATTCCAGGGAGGGGGGCTCCTACGAGCAGTACTTC.